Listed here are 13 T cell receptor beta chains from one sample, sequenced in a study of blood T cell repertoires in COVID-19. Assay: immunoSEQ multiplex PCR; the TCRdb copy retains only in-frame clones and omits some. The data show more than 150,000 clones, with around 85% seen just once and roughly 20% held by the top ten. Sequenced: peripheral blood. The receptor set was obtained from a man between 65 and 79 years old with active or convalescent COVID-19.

DNA of the CDR3: TGTGCCACCTCAAGGGGCCTAAGAACCGGGGAGCTGTTTTTT. Protein: CATSRGLRTGELFF. The rearrangement links TRBV27 to TRBJ2-2, with D possibly matching TRBD1 (5 bases). The CDR3 contains 14 residues. With 10 bases removed from V and 5 bases from J, the gap between germline ends came to 17 bases. Germline CDR1 and CDR2: MNHEY and SMNVEV (reference sequence).

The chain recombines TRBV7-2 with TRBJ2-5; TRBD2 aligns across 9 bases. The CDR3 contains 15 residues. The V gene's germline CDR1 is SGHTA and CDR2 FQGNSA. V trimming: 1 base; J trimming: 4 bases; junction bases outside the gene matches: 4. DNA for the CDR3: TGTGCCAGCAGCTTAGGCGGGGGGGTGTCAGAGACCCAGTACTTC. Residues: CASSLGGGVSETQYF.

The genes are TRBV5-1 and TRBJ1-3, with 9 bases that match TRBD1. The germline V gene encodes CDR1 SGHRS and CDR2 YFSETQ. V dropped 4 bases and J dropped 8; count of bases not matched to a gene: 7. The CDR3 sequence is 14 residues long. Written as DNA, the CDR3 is TGCGCCAGCAGCCGGGGGACAGGGTGGGACACCATATATTTT. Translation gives CASSRGTGWDTIYF.

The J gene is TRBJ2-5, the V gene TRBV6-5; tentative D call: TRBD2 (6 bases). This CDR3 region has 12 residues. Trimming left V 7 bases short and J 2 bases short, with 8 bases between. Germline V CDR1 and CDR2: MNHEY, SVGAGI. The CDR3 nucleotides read TGTGCCAGCAAACGGGAGCAAGAGACCCAGTACTTC. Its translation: CASKREQETQYF.

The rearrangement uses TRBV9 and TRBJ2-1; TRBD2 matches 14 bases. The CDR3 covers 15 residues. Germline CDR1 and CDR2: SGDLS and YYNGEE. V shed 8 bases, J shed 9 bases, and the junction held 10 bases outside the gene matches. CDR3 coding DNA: TGTGCCAGTGGCGAGGGTGGACTAGCGGGAGGTGAGCAGTTCTTC. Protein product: CASGEGGLAGGEQFF.

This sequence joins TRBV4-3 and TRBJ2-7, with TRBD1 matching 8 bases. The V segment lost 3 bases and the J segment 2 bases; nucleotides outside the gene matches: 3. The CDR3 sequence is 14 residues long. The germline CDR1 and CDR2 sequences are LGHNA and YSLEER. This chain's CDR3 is CASSHRQGTYEQYF. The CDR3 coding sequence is TGCGCCAGCAGCCACCGACAGGGGACCTACGAGCAGTACTTC.

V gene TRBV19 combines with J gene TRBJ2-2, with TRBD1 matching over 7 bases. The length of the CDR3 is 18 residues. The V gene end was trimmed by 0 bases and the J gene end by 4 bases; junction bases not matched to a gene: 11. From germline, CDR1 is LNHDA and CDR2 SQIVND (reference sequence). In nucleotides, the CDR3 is TGTGCCAGTAGTATAGAAGTATACAGGGGACAGTTCACCGGGGAGCTGTTTTTT. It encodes CASSIEVYRGQFTGELFF.

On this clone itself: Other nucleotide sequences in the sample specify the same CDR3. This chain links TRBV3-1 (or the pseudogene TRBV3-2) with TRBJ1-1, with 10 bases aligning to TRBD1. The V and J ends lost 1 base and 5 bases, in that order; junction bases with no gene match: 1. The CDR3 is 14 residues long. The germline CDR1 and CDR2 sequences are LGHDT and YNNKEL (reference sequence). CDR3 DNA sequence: TGTGCCAGCAGCCAAGGGACAGGGGGGACTGAAGCTTTCTTT. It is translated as CASSQGTGGTEAFF.

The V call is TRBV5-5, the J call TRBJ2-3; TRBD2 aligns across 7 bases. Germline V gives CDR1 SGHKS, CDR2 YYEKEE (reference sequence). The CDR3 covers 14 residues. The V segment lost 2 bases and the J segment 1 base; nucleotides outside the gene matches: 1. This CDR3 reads CASSFAGGTDTQYF. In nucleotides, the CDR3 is TGTGCCAGCAGCTTTGCGGGAGGCACAGATACGCAGTATTTT.

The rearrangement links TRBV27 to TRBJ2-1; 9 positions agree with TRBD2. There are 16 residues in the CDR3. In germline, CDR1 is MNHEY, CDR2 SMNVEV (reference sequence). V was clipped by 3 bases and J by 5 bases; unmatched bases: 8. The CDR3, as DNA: TGTGCCAGCAGTTTTTATCTAGCGGGACCTGACAATGAGCAGTTCTTC. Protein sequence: CASSFYLAGPDNEQFF.

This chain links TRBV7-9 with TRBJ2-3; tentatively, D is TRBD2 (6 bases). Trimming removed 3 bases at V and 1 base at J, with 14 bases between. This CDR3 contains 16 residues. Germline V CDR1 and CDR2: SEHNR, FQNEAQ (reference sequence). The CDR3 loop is CASSFPSGSGTDTQYF. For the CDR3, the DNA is TGTGCCAGCAGCTTCCCATCCGGGAGCGGCACAGATACGCAGTATTTT.

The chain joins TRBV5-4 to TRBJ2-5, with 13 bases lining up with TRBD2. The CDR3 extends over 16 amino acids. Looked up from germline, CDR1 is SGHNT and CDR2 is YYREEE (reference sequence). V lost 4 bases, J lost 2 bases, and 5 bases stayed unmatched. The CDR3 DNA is TGTGCCAGCAGCCGGAGACTAGCGGGGGGACAAGAGACCCAGTACTTC. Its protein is CASSRRLAGGQETQYF. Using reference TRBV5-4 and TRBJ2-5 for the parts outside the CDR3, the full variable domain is ETGVTQSPTHLIKTRGQQVTLRCSSQSGHNTVSWYQQALGQGPQFIFQYYREEENGRGNFPPRFSGLQFPNYSSELNVNALELDDSALYLCASSRRLAGGQETQYFGPGTRLLVL.

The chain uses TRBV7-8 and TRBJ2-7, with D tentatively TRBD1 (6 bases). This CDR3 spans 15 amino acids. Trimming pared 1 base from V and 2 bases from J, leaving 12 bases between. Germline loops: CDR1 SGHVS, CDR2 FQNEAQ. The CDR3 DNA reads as TGTGCCAGCAGCTTAGTGCAGGGGATGGCCTACGAGCAGTACTTC. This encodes CASSLVQGMAYEQYF.